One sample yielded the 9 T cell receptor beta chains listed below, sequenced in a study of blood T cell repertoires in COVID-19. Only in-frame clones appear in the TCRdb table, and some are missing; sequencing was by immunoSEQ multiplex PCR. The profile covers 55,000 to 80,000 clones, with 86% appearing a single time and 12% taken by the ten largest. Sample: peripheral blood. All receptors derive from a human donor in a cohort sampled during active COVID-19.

This chain's CDR3 is CASSPAGTQYF. DNA for the CDR3: TGTGCCAGCAGTCCGGCGGGGACCCAGTACTTC. The chain links TRBV6-6 to TRBJ2-5, with a weak D call TRBD2 (5 bases). CDR1 MNHNY and CDR2 SVGAGI come from the germline V gene (reference sequence). Deletions cut 5 bases from V and 7 bases from J, with 8 bases between. CDR3 length equals 11 residues.

The CDR3 reads CASSLPLLAGNPYEQYF. DNA of the CDR3: TGCGCCAGCAGCTTGCCGCTTTTAGCGGGGAACCCCTACGAGCAGTACTTC. The rearrangement links TRBV5-1 to TRBJ2-7, with 8 bases matching TRBD2. Germline V gene data show CDR1 as SGHRS and CDR2 as YFSETQ. The CDR3 has 17 amino acids. V shed 1 base and J 2 bases; nucleotides not matched to a gene: 11. The full variable domain, completed using reference TRBV5-1 and TRBJ2-7, is KAGVTQTPRYLIKTRGQQVTLSCSPISGHRSVSWYQQTPGQGLQFLFEYFSETQRNKGNFPGRFSGRQFSNSRSEMNVSTLELGDSALYLCASSLPLLAGNPYEQYFGPGTRLTVT.

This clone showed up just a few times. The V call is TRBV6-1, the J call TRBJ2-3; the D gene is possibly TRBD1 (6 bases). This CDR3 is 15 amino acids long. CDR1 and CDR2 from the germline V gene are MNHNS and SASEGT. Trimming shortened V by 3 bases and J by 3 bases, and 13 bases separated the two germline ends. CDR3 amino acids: CASSDYAGETDTQYF. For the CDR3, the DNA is TGTGCCAGCAGTGATTACGCAGGGGAAACAGATACGCAGTATTTT.

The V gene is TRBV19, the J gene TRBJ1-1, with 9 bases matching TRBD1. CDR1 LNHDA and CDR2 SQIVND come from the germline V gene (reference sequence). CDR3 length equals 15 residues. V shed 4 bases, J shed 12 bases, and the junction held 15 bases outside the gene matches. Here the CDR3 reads CASSKNSGTGYRPFF. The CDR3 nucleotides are TGTGCCAGTAGTAAAAATTCCGGGACAGGGTATCGCCCTTTCTTT.

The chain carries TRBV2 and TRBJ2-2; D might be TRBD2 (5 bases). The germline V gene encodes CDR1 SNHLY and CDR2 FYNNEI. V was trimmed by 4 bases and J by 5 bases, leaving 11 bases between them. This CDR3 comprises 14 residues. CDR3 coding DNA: TGTGCCAGCAGTGGCGAGGGAACTACCGGGGAGCTGTTTTTT. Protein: CASSGEGTTGELFF.

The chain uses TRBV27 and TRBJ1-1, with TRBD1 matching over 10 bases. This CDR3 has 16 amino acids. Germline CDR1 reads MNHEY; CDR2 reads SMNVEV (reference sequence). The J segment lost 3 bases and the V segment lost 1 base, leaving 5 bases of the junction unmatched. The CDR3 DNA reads TGTGCCAGCAGTTTATATTGGGGACAGGGGTACACTGAAGCTTTCTTT. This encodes CASSLYWGQGYTEAFF.

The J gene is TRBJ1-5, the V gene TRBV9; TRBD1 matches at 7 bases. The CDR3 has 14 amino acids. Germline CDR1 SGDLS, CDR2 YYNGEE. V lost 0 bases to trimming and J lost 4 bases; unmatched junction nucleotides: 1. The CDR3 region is CASSVGQGNQPQHF. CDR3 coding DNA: TGTGCCAGCAGCGTAGGACAGGGAAATCAGCCCCAGCATTTT.

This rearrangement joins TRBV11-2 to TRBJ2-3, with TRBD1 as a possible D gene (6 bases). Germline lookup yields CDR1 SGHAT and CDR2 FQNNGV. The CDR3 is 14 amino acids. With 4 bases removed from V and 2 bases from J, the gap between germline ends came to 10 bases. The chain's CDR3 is CASSWGRATDTQYF. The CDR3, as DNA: TGTGCCAGCAGCTGGGGGCGGGCCACAGATACGCAGTATTTT.

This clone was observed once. The CDR3, as DNA: TGTGCAAGTCGCTCGGGAGGGAGCGGGGGGGCTTCGGAGACCCAGTACTTC. It is translated as CASRSGGSGGASETQYF. This chain joins TRBV12-2 and TRBJ2-5; the D call of TRBD2 is as the table states it, not checked on the DNA. TRBV12-2 is an annotated pseudogene. The CDR3 has 17 amino acids.